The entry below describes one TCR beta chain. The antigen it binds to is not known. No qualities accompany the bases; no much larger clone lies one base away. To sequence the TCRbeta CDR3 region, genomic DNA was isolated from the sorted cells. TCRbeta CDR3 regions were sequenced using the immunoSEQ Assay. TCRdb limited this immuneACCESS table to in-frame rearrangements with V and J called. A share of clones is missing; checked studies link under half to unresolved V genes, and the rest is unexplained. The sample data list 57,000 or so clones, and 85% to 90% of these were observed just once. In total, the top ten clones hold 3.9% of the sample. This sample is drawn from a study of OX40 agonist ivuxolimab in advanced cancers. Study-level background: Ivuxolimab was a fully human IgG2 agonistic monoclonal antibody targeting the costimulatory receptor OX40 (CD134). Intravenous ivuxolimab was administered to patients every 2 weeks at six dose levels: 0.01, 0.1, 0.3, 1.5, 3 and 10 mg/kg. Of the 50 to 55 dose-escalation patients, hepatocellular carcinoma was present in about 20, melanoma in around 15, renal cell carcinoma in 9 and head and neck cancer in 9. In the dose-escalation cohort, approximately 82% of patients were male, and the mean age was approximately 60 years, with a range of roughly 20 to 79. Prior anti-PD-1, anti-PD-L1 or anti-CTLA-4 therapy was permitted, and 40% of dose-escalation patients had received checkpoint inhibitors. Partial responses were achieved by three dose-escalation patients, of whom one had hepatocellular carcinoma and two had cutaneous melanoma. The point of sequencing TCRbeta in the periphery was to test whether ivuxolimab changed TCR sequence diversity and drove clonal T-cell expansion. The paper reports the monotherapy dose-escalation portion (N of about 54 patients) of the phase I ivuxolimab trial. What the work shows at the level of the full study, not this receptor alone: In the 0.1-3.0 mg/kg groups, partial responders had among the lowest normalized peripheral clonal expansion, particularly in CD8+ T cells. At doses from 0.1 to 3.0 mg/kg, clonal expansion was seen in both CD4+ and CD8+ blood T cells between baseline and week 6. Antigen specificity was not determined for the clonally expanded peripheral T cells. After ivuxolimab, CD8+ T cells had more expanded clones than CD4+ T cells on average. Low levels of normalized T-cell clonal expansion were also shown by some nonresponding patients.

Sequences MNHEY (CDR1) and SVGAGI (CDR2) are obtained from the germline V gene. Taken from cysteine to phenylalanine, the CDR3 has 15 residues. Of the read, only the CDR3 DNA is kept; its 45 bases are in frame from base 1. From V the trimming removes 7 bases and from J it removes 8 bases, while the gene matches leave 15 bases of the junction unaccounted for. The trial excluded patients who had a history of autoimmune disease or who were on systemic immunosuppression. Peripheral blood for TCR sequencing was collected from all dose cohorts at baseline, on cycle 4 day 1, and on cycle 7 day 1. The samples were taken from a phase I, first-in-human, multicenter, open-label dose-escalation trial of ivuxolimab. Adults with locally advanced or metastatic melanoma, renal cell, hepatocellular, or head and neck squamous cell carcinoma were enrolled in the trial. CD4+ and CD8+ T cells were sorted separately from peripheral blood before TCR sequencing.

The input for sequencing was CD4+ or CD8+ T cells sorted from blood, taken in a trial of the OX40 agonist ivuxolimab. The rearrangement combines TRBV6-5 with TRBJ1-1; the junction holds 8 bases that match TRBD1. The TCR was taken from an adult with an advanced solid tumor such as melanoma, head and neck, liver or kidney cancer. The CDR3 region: CASTQTGVMNREAFF. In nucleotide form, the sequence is TGTGCCAGCACCCAGACAGGGGTTATGAACAGGGAAGCTTTCTTT.